This entry lists 10 T cell receptor beta chains sequenced from one sample in a study. Treg sorting used a CD4+CD25+CD127-/low gate. TCRdb reanalysed the 5' RACE reads using MiXCR and keeps one entry per CDR3 protein. This table has about 32,000 distinct CDR3 sequences, 25% to 30% appearing once. The sequencing sample was made of tumor-infiltrating Tregs sorted from the breast tumor. The receptors here all came from a female donor with breast cancer.

As to this clonotype: A read error is possible here, since a much larger clone lies one base away. The chain employs TRBV7-9 and TRBJ2-1; the match to TRBD2 covers 12 bases. In germline, CDR1 is SEHNR, CDR2 FQNEAQ (reference sequence). J was trimmed by 10 bases and V by 5 bases; bases with no gene match: 9. This CDR3 comprises 15 residues. CDR3 loop: CASSVVYTSGREQFF. DNA for the CDR3: TGTGCCAGCAGCGTAGTTTATACTAGCGGGAGGGAGCAGTTCTTC.

Details on this clonotype: This clone may be a read error of a much larger clone one base away. The V and J genes are TRBV6-1 and TRBJ2-1; a possible D gene is TRBD2 (5 bases). Per the germline V gene, CDR1 is MNHNS and CDR2 is SASEGT. Trimming left V 7 bases short and J 2 bases short, with 15 bases between. The CDR3 totals 15 residues. CDR3 nucleotide sequence: TGTGCCAGCACCACGAGCGGAACTCCCTACAATGAGCAGTTCTTC. Amino acid sequence: CASTTSGTPYNEQFF.

Worth noting for this clonotype: A junction boundary mismatches the germline segment, possibly from a read error. V usage is TRBV2 and J usage is TRBJ2-5, with 7 bases fitting TRBD2. In germline, CDR1 is SNHLY, CDR2 FYNNEI. This CDR3 region has 13 residues. The CDR3 here is CASSDGLEKTLYF. The CDR3 nucleotides are TGCGCCAGCAGCGATGGACTAGAGAAGACCCTGTACTTC.

Many counts were recorded for this clonotype. This rearrangement joins TRBV11-2 to TRBJ1-6, with 7 bases identical to TRBD1. This CDR3 region has 15 residues. V gave up 5 bases and J gave up 7 bases; unmatched junction bases: 8. CDR1 and CDR2 (germline): SGHAT, FQNNGV. In DNA form, the CDR3 reads TGTGCCAGCAGCCGTCGGACAGGAGAAAATTCACCCCTCCACTTT. Residues: CASSRRTGENSPLHF.

Many counts were recorded for this clonotype. The chain carries TRBV6-5 and TRBJ1-5; D unresolved. Germline lookup yields CDR1 MNHEY and CDR2 SVGAGI. V lost 0 bases, J lost 7 bases, and 7 bases lay in between. CDR3 length equals 13 residues. The CDR3 reads CASSYSALQPQHF. The DNA of the CDR3 is TGTGCCAGCAGTTACTCGGCTCTCCAGCCCCAGCATTTT.

In this sample, this clonotype is medium-sized. The chain joins TRBV5-1 to TRBJ1-1, with TRBD1 identical over 10 bases. Trimming at V came to 0 bases and at J to 1 base, leaving 6 bases not matched to a gene. The germline CDR1 and CDR2 sequences are SGHRS and YFSETQ. The CDR3 is 17 residues long. The CDR3 region is CASSLVGTGAGNTEAFF. The CDR3, as DNA: TGCGCCAGCAGCTTGGTGGGGACAGGGGCCGGGAACACTGAAGCTTTCTTT.

As for this clonotype: At one end the junction does not follow the germline gene, possibly because of a read error. This chain connects TRBV9 to TRBJ2-3; D is unresolved. From germline, CDR1 is SGDLS and CDR2 YYNGEE. The CDR3 has 13 residues. In nucleotides, the CDR3 is TGTGCCAGCAGTCAGCCGCCCGGAGATACGCGGTATTTT. Its protein product is CASSQPPGDTRYF. The whole variable domain, remainder taken from reference TRBV9 and TRBJ2-3, is DSGVTQTPKHLITATGQRVTLRCSPRSGDLSVYWYQQSLDQGLQFLIQYYNGEERAKGNILERFSAQQFPDLHSELNLSSLELGDSALYFCASSQPPGDTRYFGPGTRLTVL.

This clonotype was seen ten or more times. The V and J genes are TRBV6-1 and TRBJ2-1; perhaps D is TRBD1 or TRBD2 (5 bases each). Per germline, CDR1 MNHNS and CDR2 SASEGT. V was cut by 2 bases and J by 2 bases, with 10 bases left in between. This CDR3 comprises 15 residues. CDR3: CASSEKGDAYNEQFF. CDR3 nucleotides: TGTGCCAGCAGTGAAAAAGGGGACGCCTACAATGAGCAGTTCTTC.

The chain uses TRBV2 and TRBJ1-4, with 7 nucleotides matching TRBD1. The CDR3 runs to 15 residues. The V gene's germline CDR1 is SNHLY and CDR2 FYNNEI. Unmatched junction bases numbered 11, after V lost 7 bases and J lost 6 bases. The CDR3 nucleotides are TGTGCCAGCACCCAGAATAGCCAGGGGGATGAAAAACTGTTTTTT. Translated, it gives CASTQNSQGDEKLFF.

This clonotype was counted many times. This chain connects TRBV6-1 to TRBJ1-3; 9 bases map to TRBD1. This CDR3 has 15 residues. Germline assignment: CDR1 MNHNS and CDR2 SASEGT. V shed 3 bases, J shed 8 bases, and the junction held 8 bases outside the gene matches. CDR3 in amino acids: CASSEPGTGRHTIYF. Written as DNA, the CDR3 is TGTGCCAGCAGTGAGCCAGGGACAGGGCGACACACCATATATTTT.